Following are 14 T cell receptor beta chains from one sample sequenced in a study of molecular identifiers for immune sequencing clone quantification. MiXCR was run by TCRdb on the PCR reads, yielding one entry per CDR3 protein. In the table there are under 600,000 distinct CDR3 sequences, 20% to 25% of which are singletons. The material sequenced was naive CD8+ T cells from blood, with Jurkat cell RNA spiked in. Indicated subset: FACS-sorted CD8+CD4-CCR7+CD45RA+ naive T cells. All receptors come from a human donor in good health. Some libraries in this study had Jurkat cell RNA spiked in.

V is TRBV19 and J is TRBJ2-7, with D hard to call. Deletions cut 2 bases from V and 6 bases from J, with 14 bases between. This CDR3 comprises 14 residues. The germline gives CDR1 LNHDA, CDR2 SQIVND (reference sequence). CDR3 sequence reads: CASSIQSTSSEQYF. The DNA for the CDR3 is TGTGCCAGTAGTATACAGAGCACGAGCAGCGAGCAGTACTTC.

This clonotype was found many times. The chain is built from TRBV4-3 and TRBJ1-4; D not resolved. V lost 3 bases and J 5 bases, leaving 7 bases between the germline ends. The CDR3 has 13 amino acids. Germline V gene sequence: CDR1 LGHNA, CDR2 YSLEER. The CDR3 sequence is CASSHVRNEKLFF. The CDR3 DNA is TGCGCCAGCAGCCACGTAAGGAATGAAAAACTGTTTTTT.

This clonotype was recorded at least ten times. The V and J genes are TRBV6-2 or TRBV6-3 and TRBJ1-2; D gene unclear. V was shortened by 4 bases and J by 2 bases, with 5 bases between the two germline ends. This CDR3 is built from 12 residues. Germline assignment: CDR1 MNHEY and CDR2 SVGEGT. The CDR3 sequence: CASSSYNYGYTF. CDR3 DNA sequence: TGTGCCAGCAGTTCCTACAACTATGGCTACACCTTC.

The chain couples TRBV28 to TRBJ2-2; 10 nucleotides match TRBD2. The germline V gene has CDR1 MDHEN and CDR2 SYDVKM. J lost 3 bases, V lost 2 bases, and 6 bases had no gene match. There are 17 residues in the CDR3. CDR3: CASSLGGTSAYTGELFF. The CDR3 DNA follows: TGTGCCAGCAGTTTAGGGGGGACTAGCGCCTACACCGGGGAGCTGTTTTTT.

The chain joins TRBV25-1 to TRBJ2-3; D may be TRBD1 or TRBD2 (5 bases each). This CDR3 has 15 amino acids. Per germline, CDR1 MGHDK and CDR2 SYGVNS. Deletions cut 2 bases from V and 5 bases from J, with 14 bases between. The CDR3 reads CASSEPIGAEDTQYF. Here the CDR3 DNA reads TGTGCCAGCAGTGAACCTATCGGGGCAGAAGATACGCAGTATTTT.

With regard to this clonotype: This sequence may be a read error, since a much larger clone differs from it by one base. The chain combines TRBV28 with TRBJ2-3; D ambiguous. The V gene's germline CDR1 is MDHEN and CDR2 SYDVKM. This CDR3 is 14 amino acids long. The CDR3 sequence is CASSFAFGTDKQYF. CDR3 nucleotide sequence: TGTGCCAGCAGTTTTGCCTTTGGCACAGATAAGCAGTATTTT.

This clonotype was recorded a few times. V is TRBV7-9 and J is TRBJ2-5; 10 nucleotides match TRBD1. With 5 bases clipped from V and 5 bases from J, the junction kept 11 bases outside the gene matches. Germline V gene sequence: CDR1 SEHNR, CDR2 FQNEAQ (reference sequence). This CDR3 has 16 amino acids. The CDR3 DNA is TGTGCCAGCAGCACCTCGACAGGGGGCTTTTGGGAGACCCAGTACTTC. This sequence encodes CASSTSTGGFWETQYF.

This clonotype has more than one count but fewer than ten. The V gene is TRBV28, the J gene TRBJ2-7; D not resolved. This CDR3 region has 16 residues. Per the germline V gene, CDR1 is MDHEN and CDR2 is SYDVKM. The V gene lost 5 bases and the J gene lost 1 base, with 18 bases spanning the gap. CDR3 residues: CASSQSGTIRSYEQYF. CDR3 in DNA: TGTGCCAGCAGTCAATCAGGTACTATCAGGTCCTACGAGCAGTACTTC.

This clonotype was recorded a few times. CDR3 bases: TGTGCCAGCGGGGGATTGAATTCACCCCTCCACTTT. This gives the protein CASGGLNSPLHF. The V gene is TRBV12-3 or TRBV12-4, the J gene TRBJ1-6; D might be TRBD1 (5 bases). This CDR3 is 12 amino acids long. Trimming stripped 8 bases from V and 7 bases from J, with 9 bases between.

CDR3 region: CASTASYNEQFF. The CDR3 DNA sequence: TGCGCCAGCACCGCGTCCTACAATGAGCAGTTCTTC. This chain links TRBV5-1 with TRBJ2-1; D unresolved. V was pared by 6 bases and J by 1 base, with 5 bases between. CDR3 size: 12 residues. The germline V gene encodes CDR1 SGHRS and CDR2 YFSETQ.

V usage is TRBV6-1 and J usage is TRBJ2-7; TRBD1 is a possible D gene (6 bases). Trimming took 2 bases from V and 5 from J, leaving 16 bases between them. The CDR3 totals 15 residues. Germline V gene sequence: CDR1 MNHNS, CDR2 SASEGT. Here the CDR3 reads CASSEIGTFGHEQYF. The DNA of the CDR3 is TGTGCCAGCAGTGAAATAGGGACATTTGGCCACGAGCAGTACTTC.

Notes on this clonotype: A junction end diverges from the germline sequence, so it may reflect a read error. The chain combines TRBV4-2 with TRBJ2-2; 10 nucleotides agree with TRBD2. Germline CDR1 reads LGHNA; CDR2 reads YNFKEQ. The CDR3 is made up of 19 amino acids. This CDR3 is CASGQDRLLAGSTTGELFF. CDR3 nucleotide sequence: TGTGCCAGCGGCCAAGATAGGTTACTAGCGGGGTCAACCACCGGGGAGCTGTTTTTT.

The table lists this clonotype with many counts. This CDR3 reads CASSLAGTGGIVQYF. For the CDR3, the DNA is TGTGCCAGCAGCTTAGCCGGGACAGGGGGCATTGTTCAGTATTTT. The chain couples TRBV7-9 to TRBJ2-3; 12 bases map to TRBD1. This CDR3 comprises 15 residues. CDR1 and CDR2 (germline): SEHNR, FQNEAQ (reference sequence). The J segment lost 12 bases and the V segment lost 0 bases, leaving 7 bases of the junction unmatched.

There are a few counts of this clonotype. V gene TRBV27 combines with J gene TRBJ1-3; TRBD1 agrees at 7 bases. Germline V gives CDR1 MNHEY, CDR2 SMNVEV (reference sequence). The junction had 7 bases not matched to a gene; V was cut back by 6 bases and J by 2 bases. The CDR3 totals 15 residues. CDR3 DNA: TGTGCCAGCAGCCAGGGGGGGGCTGCTGGAAACACCATATATTTT. Amino acid sequence: CASSQGGAAGNTIYF.